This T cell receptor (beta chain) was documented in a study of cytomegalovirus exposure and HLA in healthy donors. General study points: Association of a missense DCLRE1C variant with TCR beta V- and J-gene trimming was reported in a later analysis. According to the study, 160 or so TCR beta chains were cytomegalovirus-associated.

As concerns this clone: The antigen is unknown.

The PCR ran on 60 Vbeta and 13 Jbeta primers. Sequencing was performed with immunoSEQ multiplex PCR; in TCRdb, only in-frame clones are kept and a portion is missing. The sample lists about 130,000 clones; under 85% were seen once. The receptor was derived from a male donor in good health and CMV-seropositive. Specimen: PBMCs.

Written as DNA, the CDR3 is TGCGCCAGCAGCCAAGACAGTCGTACGCAGTATTTT. Its translation is CASSQDSRTQYF. This chain connects TRBV4-1 to TRBJ2-3; no definite D call. The ends were cut back, 0 bases at V and 8 bases at J, with 6 bases in the middle. The germline gives CDR1 MGHRA, CDR2 YSYEKL. This CDR3 contains 12 residues.